One sample yielded the 8 T cell receptor beta chains listed below, sequenced in a study of blood T cells in healthy people across ages. Through a sample-barcoded 5' primer and a J-beta primer mix, a second PCR was run for roughly 6 to 11 cycles. TCRdb independently ran MiXCR on the 5' RACE reads; one entry per CDR3 protein. The sample consists of roughly 1,500,000 distinct CDR3 sequences, 30% to 35% of them appearing once. Sequenced sample: blood. All receptors derive from a woman younger than 45 in good health.

V gene TRBV7-2 combines with J gene TRBJ2-1, with unresolved D. The CDR3 is 15 residues long. Germline V gene data show CDR1 as SGHTA and CDR2 as FQGNSA. V lost 6 bases to trimming and J lost 7 bases, with 19 bases between them. CDR3 amino acids: CASRSRTSPRNEQFF. CDR3 bases: TGTGCCAGCAGATCAAGGACGTCCCCTAGGAATGAGCAGTTCTTC.

V usage is TRBV20-1 and J usage is TRBJ1-5; 7 bases fit TRBD1. CDR3 length: 16 residues. Germline CDR1 reads DFQATT; CDR2 reads SNEGSKA (reference sequence). The trim removed 2 bases at V and 1 base at J, leaving 8 bases unmatched. The CDR3 region has the DNA TGCAGTGCTAGAACCCCCGGGACAGACAGCAATCAGCCCCAGCATTTT. It yields the protein CSARTPGTDSNQPQHF.

The genes are TRBV7-2 and TRBJ1-4; the D is unclear. The CDR3 spans 14 residues. Per the germline V gene, CDR1 is SGHTA and CDR2 is FQGNSA. Trimming left V 6 bases short and J 6 bases short, with 14 bases between. The CDR3 loop is CASSPGRQDEKLFF. CDR3 sequence (DNA): TGTGCCAGCAGTCCAGGACGGCAGGATGAAAAACTGTTTTTT.

This chain links TRBV5-1 with TRBJ2-7; D is perhaps TRBD2 (6 bases). Trimming took off 0 bases at V and 4 bases at J, with 20 bases between the two ends. From germline, CDR1 is SGHRS and CDR2 YFSETQ. The CDR3 length is 17 residues. The CDR3 loop is CASSLDPLTGVGYEQYF. CDR3 sequence (DNA): TGCGCCAGCAGCTTGGACCCCCTGACGGGGGTTGGTTACGAGCAGTACTTC.

About this clonotype: A read error may explain this, as a much larger clone is one base away. V gene TRBV6-4 combines with J gene TRBJ2-7, with D perhaps matching TRBD2 (6 bases). The CDR3 spans 14 residues. The germline V gene has CDR1 MRHNA and CDR2 SNTAGT. The CDR3 spells CTSNNNAGLYEQYF. The CDR3 nucleotides read TGTACCAGCAACAATAACGCGGGGCTCTACGAGCAGTACTTC.

The chain recombines TRBV4-1 with TRBJ2-1; the match to TRBD2 covers 9 bases. The CDR3 length is 16 residues. Germline V gene sequence: CDR1 MGHRA, CDR2 YSYEKL. J gave up 8 bases and V 3 bases, and 11 bases lay outside the gene matches. The CDR3 sequence: CASSQLIAGAGDEQFF. DNA of the CDR3: TGCGCCAGCAGCCAGTTGATAGCGGGGGCAGGGGATGAGCAGTTCTTC.

V is TRBV2 and J is TRBJ2-5; D might be TRBD2 (6 bases). The CDR3 has 15 amino acids. V lost 5 bases, J lost 5 bases, and 18 bases lay in between. Germline assignment: CDR1 SNHLY and CDR2 FYNNEI. The CDR3 spells CASSSYAEGFETQYF. The CDR3 DNA reads TGTGCCAGCAGTTCTTACGCGGAGGGGTTCGAGACCCAGTACTTC.

This clonotype was counted between two and nine times. This chain uses TRBV6-6 with TRBJ2-5, with TRBD2 as a possible D gene (6 bases). Trimming left V 6 bases short and J 2 bases short, with 10 bases between. CDR1 and CDR2 from the germline V gene are MNHNY and SVGAGI (reference sequence). The CDR3 is made up of 13 amino acids. In nucleotides, the CDR3 is TGTGCCAGCAGGCGGGACCTGCAAGAGACCCAGTACTTC. This codes for CASRRDLQETQYF.